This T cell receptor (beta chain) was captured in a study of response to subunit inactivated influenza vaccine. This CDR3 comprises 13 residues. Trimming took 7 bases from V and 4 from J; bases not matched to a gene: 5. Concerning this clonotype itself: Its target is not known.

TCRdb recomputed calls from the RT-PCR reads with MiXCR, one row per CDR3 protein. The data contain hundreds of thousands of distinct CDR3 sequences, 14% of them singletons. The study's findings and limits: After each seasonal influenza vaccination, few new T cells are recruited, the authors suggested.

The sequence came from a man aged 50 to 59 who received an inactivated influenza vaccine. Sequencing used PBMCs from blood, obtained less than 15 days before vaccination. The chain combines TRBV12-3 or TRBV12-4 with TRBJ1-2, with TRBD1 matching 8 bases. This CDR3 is CASTTDRVYGYTF. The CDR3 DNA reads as TGTGCCAGCACCACGGACAGGGTCTATGGCTACACCTTC.